Below, 2 T cell receptor beta chains from the same sample are listed, as sequenced in a study of T cell repertoires in cytomegalovirus infection. TCRdb recomputed calls from the reads with MiXCR, one row per CDR3 protein. Counted here are approximately 1,000,000 distinct CDR3 sequences, roughly 31% occurring once; the ten biggest clones make up 10% to 15%. Their specific antigens are unknown. Here the sequenced sample was cultured CD8+ T cells from PBMCs, taken from culture after CMV antigen stimulation. These receptor sequences come from a human donor in good health (CMV status not recorded). Some clones in this sample may be carry-over from other donors' samples.

This clonotype was detected a few times. The gene calls are TRBV6-5 and TRBJ2-2; possible D gene TRBD2, 5 bases. The CDR3 sequence is 16 residues long. V was clipped by 2 bases and J by 6 bases, with 16 bases between them. From germline, CDR1 is MNHEY and CDR2 SVGAGI. CDR3 loop: CASSYPGLGGPGELFF. The CDR3 DNA reads TGTGCCAGCAGTTACCCCGGGTTAGGAGGCCCCGGGGAGCTGTTTTTT.

CDR3 nucleotide sequence: TGTGCCAGCAGCGAGGGACTTTCCAGCTCCTACGAGCAGTACGTC. It encodes CASSEGLSSSYEQYV. This chain uses TRBV6-4 with TRBJ2-7, with D maybe TRBD2 (6 bases). V lost 6 bases and J 0 bases, leaving 15 bases between the germline ends. The CDR3 spans 15 residues. Looked up from germline, CDR1 is MRHNA and CDR2 is SNTAGT.